The 20 T cell receptor beta chains in this list originate from one sample, sequenced in a study of blood T cell repertoires in COVID-19. Some clones are missing from TCRdb's copy, which holds only in-frame ones; the method was immunoSEQ multiplex PCR. The sample records 400,000 to 550,000 clones, 87% being singletons. The sequencing sample was made of PBMCs or T cells enriched from blood (not recorded which). The receptors here all came from a woman aged 18-35 years with acute COVID-19.

This rearrangement joins TRBV19 to TRBJ1-2, with TRBD1 matching over 7 bases. This CDR3 spans 13 amino acids. Germline V gene lookup returns CDR1 LNHDA and CDR2 SQIVND (reference sequence). V lost 3 bases and J lost 3; bases outside the gene matches: 1. The CDR3: CASSIGTDYGYTF. The CDR3 nucleotides are TGTGCCAGTAGTATTGGGACAGACTATGGCTACACCTTC.

This chain uses TRBV7-2 with TRBJ2-1; TRBD1 might be the D (6 bases). Trimming shortened V by 5 bases and J by 2 bases, and 10 bases separated the two germline ends. CDR1 is SGHTA, CDR2 FQGNSA, per germline. The CDR3 consists of 14 residues. The CDR3 reads CASSPGTTYNEQFF. CDR3 bases: TGTGCCAGCAGCCCAGGGACAACCTACAATGAGCAGTTCTTC.

This clone occurred once. CDR3 coding DNA: TGTGCCAGCAGCGTACGTGGAGCGGGAGGTTGGGTCACCGGGGAGCTGTTTTTT. Protein sequence: CASSVRGAGGWVTGELFF. V is TRBV9 and J is TRBJ2-2, with 9 bases lining up with TRBD2. There are 18 residues in the CDR3. Germline V lookup: CDR1 SGDLS, CDR2 YYNGEE. The junction had 11 bases not matched to a gene; V was cut back by 1 base and J by 4 bases. Complete variable domain (other parts from reference TRBV9 and TRBJ2-2): DSGVTQTPKHLITATGQRVTLRCSPRSGDLSVYWYQQSLDQGLQFLIQYYNGEERAKGNILERFSAQQFPDLHSELNLSSLELGDSALYFCASSVRGAGGWVTGELFFGEGSRLTVL.

As regards this clone: At one end the junction does not follow the germline gene, possibly because of a read error. This chain uses TRBV3-1 (or the pseudogene TRBV3-2) with TRBJ2-7, with D possibly TRBD2 on 6 matching bases. The CDR3 runs to 12 residues. Per the germline V gene, CDR1 is LGHDT and CDR2 is YNNKEL (reference sequence). CDR3 residues: CASSQGGRRLDF. The CDR3 coding sequence is TGTGCCAGCAGCCAAGGGGGGAGGCGTCTTGACTTC.

The V and J genes are TRBV11-2 and TRBJ1-1; no firm D call. With 3 bases removed from V and 5 bases from J, the gap between germline ends came to 16 bases. Germline assignment: CDR1 SGHAT and CDR2 FQNNGV. This CDR3 is 15 amino acids long. The CDR3 nucleotides are TGTGCCAGCAGCTTTTTTAGCGGGGATGGAACTGAAGCTTTCTTT. As protein: CASSFFSGDGTEAFF.

The rearrangement links TRBV5-1 to TRBJ2-7, with D possibly TRBD1 on 6 matching bases. This CDR3 region has 14 residues. Germline lookup yields CDR1 SGHRS and CDR2 YFSETQ. V was clipped by 0 bases and J by 6 bases, with 13 bases between them. The CDR3 sequence is CASSLGDKGSEQYF. The DNA of the CDR3 is TGCGCCAGCAGCTTGGGGGACAAAGGCTCCGAGCAGTACTTC. Based on the CDR3 plus reference TRBV5-1 and TRBJ2-7, the full variable domain is KAGVTQTPRYLIKTRGQQVTLSCSPISGHRSVSWYQQTPGQGLQFLFEYFSETQRNKGNFPGRFSGRQFSNSRSEMNVSTLELGDSALYLCASSLGDKGSEQYFGPGTRLTVT.

This rearrangement joins TRBV28 to TRBJ2-3; D gene ambiguous. Germline values: CDR1 MDHEN, CDR2 SYDVKM. The V end was cut by 3 bases, the J end by 2 bases, with 9 bases between. This CDR3 has 14 residues. This CDR3 reads CASSFRLPTDTQYF. Here the CDR3 DNA reads TGTGCCAGCAGTTTCCGTCTCCCCACAGATACGCAGTATTTT. Filled out from reference TRBV28 and TRBJ2-3, the complete variable domain reads DVKVTQSSRYLVKRTGEKVFLECVQDMDHENMFWYRQDPGLGLRLIYFSYDVKMKEKGDIPEGYSVSREKKERFSLILESASTNQTSMYLCASSFRLPTDTQYFGPGTRLTVL.

Comment on this clone: A far larger clone is just one base off, so this is likely a read error. The genes are TRBV25-1 and TRBJ1-5; possible D gene TRBD1, 5 bases. This CDR3 contains 14 residues. V was shortened by 4 bases and J by 0 bases, with 7 bases between the two germline ends. CDR1 and CDR2 (germline): MGHDK, SYGVNS. As DNA, the CDR3 is TGTGCCAGCAGTGGGGGGGATAGCAATCAGCCCCAGCATTTT. Amino acids: CASSGGDSNQPQHF. The whole variable domain, remainder taken from reference TRBV25-1 and TRBJ1-5, is EADIYQTPRYLVIGTGKKITLECSQTMGHDKMYWYQQDPGMELHLIHYSYGVNSTEKGDLSSESTVSRIRTEHFPLTLESARPSHTSQYLCASSGGDSNQPQHFGDGTRLSIL.

The chain links TRBV11-2 to TRBJ2-7, with D perhaps matching TRBD2 (7 bases). Trimming removed 5 bases from V and 3 bases from J, with 17 bases in between. The germline V gene has CDR1 SGHAT and CDR2 FQNNGV. This CDR3 comprises 15 residues. DNA for the CDR3: TGTGCCAGCAGCCTTCACCGGGGGGCCCTCTACGAGCAGTACTTC. Its translation is CASSLHRGALYEQYF.

This chain joins TRBV10-3 and TRBJ2-2; 14 positions agree with TRBD2. This CDR3 is 15 amino acids long. Looked up from germline, CDR1 is ENHRY and CDR2 is SYGVKD. Unmatched junction bases numbered 2, after V lost 6 bases and J lost 5 bases. The CDR3 here is CAIRGLAGETGELFF. CDR3 bases: TGTGCCATCAGGGGACTAGCGGGAGAAACCGGGGAGCTGTTTTTT.

This clone has only one observation. The V and J genes are TRBV29-1 and TRBJ2-2; TRBD1 matches at 7 bases. The CDR3 totals 12 residues. CDR1 SQVTM and CDR2 ANQGSEA come from the germline V gene. The trim removed 6 bases at V and 9 bases at J, leaving 7 bases unmatched. The CDR3 loop reads CSVRGQDRELFF. The CDR3 DNA reads TGCAGCGTCCGCGGACAGGACAGGGAGCTGTTTTTT.

J is TRBJ2-1 and V is TRBV7-9, with 15 bases lining up with TRBD2. Germline V gene data show CDR1 as SEHNR and CDR2 as FQNEAQ (reference sequence). The CDR3 covers 19 residues. Trimming at V came to 4 bases and at J to 0 bases, leaving 7 bases not matched to a gene. The DNA for the CDR3 is TGTGCCAGCAGCTCGGGACTAGCGGGAGGCCCTAGCTCCTACAATGAGCAGTTCTTC. Amino acids: CASSSGLAGGPSSYNEQFF.

The V call is TRBV18, the J call TRBJ1-1; no reliable D call. This CDR3 region has 15 residues. Trimming shortened V by 2 bases and J by 3 bases, and 13 bases separated the two germline ends. Germline lookup yields CDR1 KGHSH and CDR2 LQKENI. CDR3: CASSPIGNPDTEAFF. Written as DNA, the CDR3 is TGTGCCAGCTCACCAATCGGGAATCCGGACACTGAAGCTTTCTTT.

This clone has just one count. The chain has TRBV12-5 and TRBJ2-1, with TRBD1 matching 7 bases. Trimming at V came to 8 bases and at J to 0 bases, leaving 4 bases not matched to a gene. The CDR3 is 14 amino acids. CDR1 and CDR2 from the germline V gene are LGHNT and FRNRAP. CDR3 sequence (DNA): TGTGCTAGTACAGGGGAGAGCTCCTACAATGAGCAGTTCTTC. This sequence encodes CASTGESSYNEQFF.

The chain recombines TRBV12-3 or TRBV12-4 with TRBJ2-3; 9 bases are shared with TRBD1. The CDR3 is 13 residues long. Trimming removed 6 bases from V and 6 bases from J; junction bases left unmatched: 4. CDR3 nucleotides: TGTGCCAGCAGCTCCGGACAGGGGGATACGCAGTATTTT. As protein: CASSSGQGDTQYF.

This sequence joins TRBV5-1 and TRBJ2-7; tentatively, D is TRBD1 (6 bases). Germline lookup yields CDR1 SGHRS and CDR2 YFSETQ. This CDR3 comprises 13 residues. Trimming left V 4 bases short and J 6 bases short, with 14 bases between. The CDR3: CASSQQPRGEQYF. CDR3 nucleotides: TGCGCCAGCAGCCAACAACCCAGGGGCGAGCAGTACTTC.

This sequence joins TRBV12-5 and TRBJ2-1, with 7 bases that match TRBD2. J gave up 9 bases and V 7 bases, and 12 bases lay outside the gene matches. CDR1 and CDR2 (germline): LGHNT, FRNRAP. There are 14 residues in the CDR3. The CDR3 nucleotides read TGTGCTAGTGCCCCCCCCGGAATAGCGGGTGAGCAGTTCTTC. Encoded protein: CASAPPGIAGEQFF.

The V call is TRBV9, the J call TRBJ2-3, with TRBD2 identical over 7 bases. The CDR3 sequence is 15 residues long. Looked up from germline, CDR1 is SGDLS and CDR2 is YYNGEE. V trimming: 4 bases; J trimming: 6 bases; junction bases outside the gene matches: 11. The CDR3 sequence is CASSIGAGDKDTQYF. CDR3 DNA: TGTGCCAGCAGCATTGGGGCGGGAGATAAGGATACGCAGTATTTT.

The V call is TRBV6-4, the J call TRBJ2-3; 8 nucleotides agree with TRBD1. CDR1 is MRHNA and CDR2 is SNTAGT in the germline V gene. Unmatched junction bases numbered 5, after V lost 0 bases and J lost 6 bases. The CDR3 is 15 residues long. The CDR3 DNA reads as TGTGCCAGCAGTGACTCGGGGACAGGTCTGGATACGCAGTATTTT. It is translated as CASSDSGTGLDTQYF.

The J gene is TRBJ2-7, the V gene TRBV19; TRBD1 aligns across 7 bases. J lost 1 base, V lost 5 bases, and 14 bases had no gene match. The CDR3 is made up of 17 amino acids. Germline CDR1 LNHDA, CDR2 SQIVND (reference sequence). The DNA of the CDR3 is TGTGCCAGTAGTCCCATCCTAGGGGGCGGAAGGTCCTACGAGCAGTACTTC. Translation gives CASSPILGGGRSYEQYF.